This T cell receptor beta chain derives from a study of type 1 regulatory T cells. Study summary: T-allo10 is an in vitro-generated, Tr1-enriched CD4 T cell product specific for alloantigen. Study findings and constraints: Compared with non-type 1 regulatory T cells, type 1 regulatory T cells showed a more restricted TCR repertoire.

This clonotype was seen at least ten times. Its antigen is still unknown. From the reads, TCRdb called clonotypes with MiXCR, one entry per CDR3 protein. The sample includes approximately 42,000 distinct CDR3 sequences, 12% seen only once; the top ten take 8% to 8.5%. In germline, CDR1 is SGHTA, CDR2 FQGNSA. The CDR3 totals 13 residues. J lost 5 bases, V lost 8 bases, and 9 bases had no gene match. The rearrangement links TRBV7-2 to TRBJ2-7; 7 bases line up with TRBD2. The sample consisted of cultured non-Tr1 T cells, either the whole culture or a sorted T cell fraction (not recorded which). The sequence was obtained from a human donor in good health. The CDR3 region has the DNA TGTGCCAGCCAACGGGCGGGAGCTAACGAGCAGTACTTC. Its translation: CASQRAGANEQYF.